The rows below give T cell receptor beta chains drawn from one sample of a study of blood T cell repertoires in COVID-19. Sequencing used immunoSEQ multiplex PCR; TCRdb keeps in-frame clones, though not all of them. The data show 180,000 or so clones, approximately 80% seen once. The sample was PBMCs or T cells enriched from blood (not recorded which). The receptors shown here come from a man aged 50 to 59 who had recovered from COVID-19. Each CDR3 is given with its conserved first and last residue. The order of the fields is V gene, clone size, J gene, D gene, CDR3 protein, CDR3 DNA. A D gene is named only where the DNA matches it firmly. Some rows mark clone size as missing; the rest say once, few, many or name a class of expanded clone.

TRBV6-5	NA	TRBJ2-2	NA	CASTMRGPTGELFF	TGTGCCAGCACTATGCGGGGCCCCACCGGGGAGCTGTTTTTT
TRBV19	NA	TRBJ1-5	TRBD1	CASSPTGGGNQPQHF	TGTGCCAGTAGTCCAACAGGGGGGGGCAATCAGCCCCAGCATTTT
TRBV5-4	NA	TRBJ2-7	TRBD1	CASSIGQDTSYEQYF	TGTGCCAGCAGCATCGGACAGGATACTTCATACGAGCAGTACTTC
TRBV13	NA	TRBJ2-3	NA	CASSLGTGGLDTQYF	TGTGCCAGCAGCTTAGGCACCGGGGGTTTAGATACGCAGTATTTT
TRBV28	NA	TRBJ2-7	TRBD1	CASRPEDRGRINEQYF	TGTGCCAGCAGACCCGAGGACAGGGGACGCATCAACGAGCAGTACTTC
TRBV3-1/TRBV3-2	NA	TRBJ1-1	TRBD1	CASSLGQADDEAFF	TGTGCCAGCAGCCTAGGACAGGCGGACGATGAAGCTTTCTTT
TRBV6-6	NA	TRBJ1-1	NA	CASRRDRSREAFF	TGTGCCAGCAGGCGCGACAGGTCCAGAGAAGCTTTCTTT
TRBV30	NA	TRBJ1-3	NA	CAGGLGNTIYF	TGTGCCGGAGGGTTGGGAAACACCATATATTTT
TRBV18	NA	TRBJ1-1	TRBD1	CASSRNRGLTPTEAFF	TGTGCCAGCTCACGGAACAGGGGCTTAACCCCGACTGAAGCTTTCTTT
TRBV5-1	NA	TRBJ2-1	NA	CASRDTTSSNEQFF	TGCGCCAGCAGGGACACCACGTCTTCCAATGAGCAGTTCTTC
TRBV7-9	NA	TRBJ2-5	NA	CASSPGLSSRGETQYF	TGTGCCAGCAGCCCGGGACTTTCCAGTCGGGGAGAGACCCAGTACTTC
TRBV10-3	once	TRBJ1-4	TRBD1	CAIRAYRGGEKLFF	TGTGCCATCAGGGCTTACAGGGGGGGGGAAAAACTGTTTTTT
TRBV30	NA	TRBJ2-6	NA	CAWSVTNAASGANVLTF	TGTGCCTGGAGTGTTACAAACGCGGCCTCTGGGGCCAACGTCCTGACTTTC
TRBV5-4	few	TRBJ2-2	TRBD1	CASSSADRVNGELFF	TGTGCCAGCAGCTCGGCCGACAGGGTGAACGGGGAGCTGTTTTTT
TRBV18	NA	TRBJ1-2	NA	CASSAKQGDYGYTF	TGTGCCAGCTCAGCGAAACAGGGAGACTATGGCTACACCTTC
TRBV29-1	NA	TRBJ1-1	TRBD1	CSVSRQGNTEAFF	TGCAGCGTTTCACGACAGGGGAACACTGAAGCTTTCTTT
TRBV6-4	NA	TRBJ2-1	TRBD2	CASSSSGGTNNEQFF	TGTGCCAGCAGTTCTAGCGGGGGGACAAACAATGAGCAGTTCTTC
TRBV3-1/TRBV3-2	NA	TRBJ1-2	NA	CASSQGGIYGYTF	TGTGCCAGCAGCCAGGGGGGTATCTATGGCTACACCTTC